The 3 T cell receptor beta chains in this list originate from one sample, sequenced in a study of blood T cell repertoires in COVID-19. Profiling relied on immunoSEQ multiplex PCR, and the TCRdb table lists in-frame clones only, not all of them. In the table there are about 250,000 clones, roughly 86% of which are singletons. The source material was peripheral blood. These receptors were taken from a woman aged 55-70 years who had recovered from COVID-19.

The chain couples TRBV7-2 to TRBJ2-5, with 13 bases matching TRBD2. The germline V gene has CDR1 SGHTA and CDR2 FQGNSA. V dropped 5 bases and J dropped 7; count of bases not matched to a gene: 7. CDR3 size: 15 residues. The CDR3 reads CASSPTSGGVGTQYF. The CDR3 bases are TGTGCCAGCAGCCCCACTAGCGGGGGGGTCGGGACCCAGTACTTC.

The chain combines TRBV5-4 with TRBJ2-5; 9 nucleotides match TRBD2. Germline V gives CDR1 SGHNT, CDR2 YYREEE (reference sequence). With 3 bases clipped from V and 4 bases from J, the junction kept 16 bases outside the gene matches. The CDR3 has 18 residues. CDR3 DNA: TGTGCCAGCAGCTGGGACACCTTGCGGGGGGGCGGGAGAGAGACCCAGTACTTC. Translating it yields CASSWDTLRGGGRETQYF.

V is TRBV18 and J is TRBJ2-2, with TRBD1 matching 12 bases. The V gene's germline CDR1 is KGHSH and CDR2 LQKENI. The V and J ends lost 6 bases and 10 bases, in that order; junction bases with no gene match: 12. There are 16 residues in the CDR3. CDR3 DNA sequence: TGTGCCAGCTCGTCACTCCAGGGACAGGGGGCCCTGGAGCTGTTTTTT. This encodes CASSSLQGQGALELFF.